This T cell receptor (beta chain) is drawn from a study of Graves' ophthalmopathy and Graves' hyperthyroidism. Investigators amplified TCR beta CDR3 regions from RNA transcripts. First-round RT-PCR employed HTBI primers, with a second-round multiplex PCR after it. TCRdb fed the multiplex PCR reads into MiXCR, producing one record per CDR3 protein. Among fewer than 600,000 distinct CDR3 sequences listed, roughly 14% were seen once. Only a few counts were recorded for this clonotype. Fresh peripheral blood (less than 11 ml) yielded the PBMCs. Per the germline V gene, CDR1 is SGHVS and CDR2 is FQNEAQ. The ends lost 5 bases at V and 5 bases at J; junction bases unmatched: 7. There are 16 residues in the CDR3.

The rearrangement links TRBV7-8 to TRBJ1-6, with 9 positions matching TRBD1. This clonotype was sampled from a woman under 40 with Graves' ophthalmopathy. Sequencing input: blood. The CDR3 DNA follows: TGTGCCAGCAGCGGGGACAGGGACATCCATAATTCACCCCTCCACTTT. The encoded protein is CASSGDRDIHNSPLHF.